Shown below are 28 T cell receptor beta chains from a single sample sequenced in a study of blood T cell repertoires in COVID-19. This table comes from immunoSEQ multiplex PCR, and its TCRdb copy is limited to in-frame clones, with some not included. The sample has 190,000 or so clones, around 83% seen once. Sequenced material: peripheral blood. These receptors originate from a man in his fifties or sixties with active or convalescent COVID-19.

The CDR3: CASSKVWPNREKLFF. The CDR3 DNA reads TGTGCCAGCAGCAAAGTATGGCCCAACAGGGAAAAACTGTTTTTT. This chain links TRBV21-1 with TRBJ1-4; the table calls TRBD1, which could not be checked here. TRBV21-1 is annotated as a pseudogene. The CDR3 totals 15 residues.

This clone was recorded once. The chain combines TRBV6-1 with TRBJ2-5; 8 bases agree with TRBD2. Germline CDR1 reads MNHNS; CDR2 reads SASEGT. The CDR3 length is 18 residues. Losses at the gene ends were 1 base for V and 1 base for J; bases not matched to a gene: 11. CDR3 region: CASSEGRAAGGFQETQYF. CDR3 DNA sequence: TGTGCCAGCAGTGAAGGGAGGGCGGCGGGAGGTTTCCAAGAGACCCAGTACTTC.

This clone occurred a few times. The V call is TRBV19, the J call TRBJ2-1, with D hard to call. V gave up 1 base and J gave up 0 bases, with 7 bases separating them. The CDR3 runs 15 residues. Germline values: CDR1 LNHDA, CDR2 SQIVND (reference sequence). CDR3 DNA: TGTGCCAGTAGTATAGGGGCGAGCTCCTACAATGAGCAGTTCTTC. This sequence encodes CASSIGASSYNEQFF. Full variable domain (remainder filled in from reference TRBV19 and TRBJ2-1): DGGITQSPKYLFRKEGQNVTLSCEQNLNHDAMYWYRQDPGQGLRLIYYSQIVNDFQKGDIAEGYSVSREKKESFPLTVTSAQKNPTAFYLCASSIGASSYNEQFFGPGTRLTVL.

This sequence joins TRBV30 and TRBJ2-1; D possibly corresponds to TRBD2 (5 bases). The germline gives CDR1 GTSNPN, CDR2 SVGIG (reference sequence). The V gene lost 3 bases and the J gene lost 12 bases, with 21 bases spanning the gap. CDR3 size: 14 residues. CDR3 residues: CAWRVMEAALGQFF. The CDR3 DNA is TGTGCCTGGAGGGTCATGGAAGCGGCCCTCGGGCAGTTCTTC.

This rearrangement joins TRBV27 to TRBJ2-5; possible D gene TRBD1, 7 bases. V was shortened by 3 bases and J by 4 bases, with 18 bases between the two germline ends. The CDR3 spans 16 residues. Germline CDR1 MNHEY, CDR2 SMNVEV (reference sequence). The CDR3 loop reads CASSFAGGQLGETQYF. CDR3 DNA sequence: TGTGCCAGCAGTTTTGCCGGGGGACAGCTAGGAGAGACCCAGTACTTC.

This chain joins TRBV6-1 and TRBJ2-5, with D tentatively TRBD1 (5 bases). Germline V lookup: CDR1 MNHNS, CDR2 SASEGT. The V gene lost 3 bases and the J gene lost 14 bases, with 10 bases spanning the gap. The CDR3 runs 10 residues. Here the CDR3 reads CASSDRAPYF. CDR3 coding DNA: TGTGCCAGCAGTGACAGGGCCCCATACTTC.

The chain joins TRBV10-3 to TRBJ1-5; D is ambiguous. Trimming took 3 bases from V and 7 from J, leaving 13 bases between them. The CDR3 covers 14 residues. The germline V gene encodes CDR1 ENHRY and CDR2 SYGVKD. CDR3 sequence: CAISDRGPGQPQHF. The CDR3 DNA follows: TGTGCCATCAGTGATCGGGGTCCGGGGCAGCCCCAGCATTTT.

The chain has TRBV6-1 and TRBJ1-5, with 7 positions matching TRBD1. Germline CDR1 and CDR2: MNHNS and SASEGT. After removal of 3 bases from V and 6 bases from J, the junction contained 5 bases not matched to a gene. The CDR3 covers 14 residues. CDR3 amino acids: CASSDGTDPQPQHF. The DNA of the CDR3 is TGTGCCAGCAGTGACGGGACAGACCCTCAGCCCCAGCATTTT.

This clone came up once. The chain employs TRBV10-2 and TRBJ2-7, with 9 bases fitting TRBD1. CDR3 length equals 14 residues. From germline, CDR1 is WSHSY and CDR2 SAAADI. The junction had 7 bases not matched to a gene; V was cut back by 4 bases and J by 6 bases. The CDR3 DNA sequence: TGCGCCAGCAGTGCGAGGACAGGGGTGGCCGAGCAGTACTTC. Its translation is CASSARTGVAEQYF.

The chain links TRBV2 to TRBJ1-2; D not certain. V dropped 2 bases and J dropped 3 bases, with 7 bases sitting between them. The CDR3 runs to 13 residues. Germline CDR1 reads SNHLY; CDR2 reads FYNNEI. The CDR3 here is CASSELRDYGYTF. The CDR3 DNA reads as TGTGCCAGCAGTGAATTGAGGGACTATGGCTACACCTTC. Supplemented by reference TRBV2 and TRBJ1-2, the full variable domain reads EPEVTQTPSHQVTQMGQEVILRCVPISNHLYFYWYRQILGQKVEFLVSFYNNEISEKSEIFDDQFSVERPDGSNFTLKIRSTKLEDSAMYFCASSELRDYGYTFGSGTRLTVV.

CDR3 in amino acids: CASSEVAAVNNSPLHF. As DNA, the CDR3 is TGTGCCAGCAGTGAGGTGGCTGCAGTTAATAATTCACCCCTCCACTTT. The chain links TRBV6-1 to TRBJ1-6; D is uncertain. The CDR3 contains 16 residues. CDR1 is MNHNS, CDR2 SASEGT, per germline. V lost 3 bases and J 5 bases, leaving 14 bases between the germline ends.

The J gene is TRBJ2-1, the V gene TRBV5-1; 7 positions match TRBD1. The CDR3 consists of 15 residues. The germline gives CDR1 SGHRS, CDR2 YFSETQ. Germline trimming cut 4 bases from V and 6 bases from J; bases unmatched to any gene: 10. This CDR3 is CASSRDSSPTNEQFF. The CDR3 region has the DNA TGCGCCAGCAGCAGGGACAGTTCTCCTACCAATGAGCAGTTCTTC.

This chain joins TRBV4-3 and TRBJ1-4, with a weak D call TRBD1 (6 bases). Trimming left V 0 bases short and J 5 bases short, with 13 bases between. This CDR3 contains 16 residues. CDR1 is LGHNA, CDR2 YSLEER, per germline. DNA for the CDR3: TGCGCCAGCAGCCAAGATGGGCTTGGACAGAATGAAAAACTGTTTTTT. Translating it yields CASSQDGLGQNEKLFF.

The chain is built from TRBV28 and TRBJ2-7; D might be TRBD1 (6 bases). In germline, CDR1 is MDHEN, CDR2 SYDVKM. There are 13 residues in the CDR3. The V end was cut by 2 bases, the J end by 2 bases, with 7 bases between. The CDR3 reads CASSLTGPYEQYF. DNA of the CDR3: TGTGCCAGCAGTTTAACAGGGCCCTACGAGCAGTACTTC.

A single count supports this clone. The chain links TRBV5-1 to TRBJ2-3; 14 bases map to TRBD2. V trimming: 2 bases; J trimming: 6 bases; junction bases outside the gene matches: 5. This CDR3 spans 16 amino acids. The germline V gene encodes CDR1 SGHRS and CDR2 YFSETQ. CDR3 sequence reads: CASSFGTSGGIDTQYF. The CDR3 coding sequence is TGCGCCAGCAGCTTCGGGACTAGCGGGGGTATTGATACGCAGTATTTT.

This chain joins TRBV19 and TRBJ2-2; TRBD1 is a possible D gene (5 bases). CDR1 is LNHDA, CDR2 SQIVND, per germline (reference sequence). V lost 5 bases to trimming and J lost 6 bases, with 13 bases between them. The CDR3 consists of 14 residues. Here the CDR3 reads CASSPRTFSGELFF. The CDR3 DNA reads as TGTGCCAGTAGTCCCAGGACATTCTCCGGGGAGCTGTTTTTT.

In nucleotides, the CDR3 is TGTGCCAGCTCACCACCGCCCAGGGGGAGGACTGAAGCTTTCTTT. Its protein product is CASSPPPRGRTEAFF. V and J are TRBV18 and TRBJ1-1; 7 positions agree with TRBD1. In germline, CDR1 is KGHSH, CDR2 LQKENI. Germline trimming cut 0 bases from V and 5 bases from J; bases unmatched to any gene: 6. The CDR3 spans 15 residues.

J is TRBJ2-7 and V is TRBV10-3, with 8 bases that match TRBD2. The CDR3 has 15 residues. CDR1 and CDR2 (germline): ENHRY, SYGVKD. V shed 0 bases, J shed 6 bases, and the junction held 7 bases outside the gene matches. In DNA form, the CDR3 reads TGTGCCATCAGTGAGTCTGGACTAGCTCTCGCCGAGCAGTACTTC. Translation gives CAISESGLALAEQYF.

V gene TRBV15 combines with J gene TRBJ2-7, with 9 bases that match TRBD1. The germline gives CDR1 LNHNV, CDR2 YYDKDF (reference sequence). The CDR3 has 14 amino acids. The V gene end was trimmed by 8 bases and the J gene end by 2 bases; junction bases not matched to a gene: 7. Here the CDR3 reads CATGKDRGPYEQYF. The CDR3 nucleotides read TGTGCCACCGGAAAGGACAGGGGACCCTACGAGCAGTACTTC.

The rearrangement joins TRBV7-6 to TRBJ1-2, with 11 bases aligning to TRBD1. The CDR3 runs 15 residues. The V gene's germline CDR1 is SGHVS and CDR2 FNYEAQ. V shed 2 bases and J 7 bases; nucleotides not matched to a gene: 6. The CDR3 DNA follows: TGTGCCAGCAGCTTAAGGGACAGGGGGGTTCTTGGCTACACCTTC. As protein: CASSLRDRGVLGYTF.

The chain has TRBV28 and TRBJ1-2; 7 bases are a match to TRBD1. V shed 3 bases, J shed 6 bases, and the junction held 4 bases outside the gene matches. The CDR3 has 13 residues. From germline, CDR1 is MDHEN and CDR2 SYDVKM. CDR3 in DNA: TGTGCCAGCAGTTTGACAGGGAGAGATGGCTACACCTTC. Translated, it gives CASSLTGRDGYTF.

The chain joins TRBV4-3 to TRBJ1-5; D may be TRBD1 (5 bases). Trimming took off 0 bases at V and 7 bases at J, with 16 bases between the two ends. The CDR3 covers 16 residues. Germline values: CDR1 LGHNA, CDR2 YSLEER. The CDR3 sequence is CASSQDFIGQYQPQHF. The DNA for the CDR3 is TGCGCCAGCAGCCAAGATTTTATAGGACAATACCAGCCCCAGCATTTT.

The genes are TRBV19 and TRBJ2-2, with D possibly being TRBD1 (6 bases). The V end was cut by 6 bases, the J end by 4 bases, with 18 bases between. The CDR3 is 16 amino acids. From germline, CDR1 is LNHDA and CDR2 SQIVND (reference sequence). CDR3 nucleotide sequence: TGTGCCAGTAGCCTTTACCTAGGGGGATCCACCGGGGAGCTGTTTTTT. Protein sequence: CASSLYLGGSTGELFF.

The chain uses TRBV6-6 and TRBJ2-2, with 7 nucleotides matching TRBD2. The junction had 2 bases not matched to a gene; V was cut back by 5 bases and J by 2 bases. CDR3 length equals 14 residues. Germline V CDR1 and CDR2: MNHNY, SVGAGI (reference sequence). The CDR3, as DNA: TGTGCCAGCAGTCCGGGACTAAACACCGGGGAGCTGTTTTTT. It codes for CASSPGLNTGELFF.

The chain joins TRBV6-5 to TRBJ2-3, with 8 bases aligning to TRBD2. Germline V gene lookup returns CDR1 MNHEY and CDR2 SVGAGI. Trimming took 7 bases from V and 1 from J; bases not matched to a gene: 7. The CDR3 sequence is 15 residues long. CDR3 nucleotide sequence: TGTGCCAGCACCGGGGGGGGTCCCGGCACAGATACGCAGTATTTT. Residues: CASTGGGPGTDTQYF.

This clone was counted between two and nine times. The rearrangement links TRBV11-3 to TRBJ2-7; TRBD2 aligns across 11 bases. Germline values: CDR1 SGHNT, CDR2 YENEEA. Unmatched junction bases numbered 3, after V lost 5 bases and J lost 6 bases. The CDR3 consists of 13 residues. The CDR3 DNA sequence: TGTGCCAGCAGCCACGGACTAGCGGGCGAGCAGTACTTC. This sequence encodes CASSHGLAGEQYF.

As DNA, the CDR3 is TGTGCCAGCAGTCCCCGGGGAGTTTACACTGAAGCTTTCTTT. This encodes CASSPRGVYTEAFF. The chain employs TRBV28 and TRBJ1-1, with D uncertain. The CDR3 length is 14 residues. The ends were cut back, 5 bases at V and 3 bases at J, with 13 bases in the middle. In germline, CDR1 is MDHEN, CDR2 SYDVKM. The full variable domain, with the rest looked up from reference TRBV28 and TRBJ1-1, is DVKVTQSSRYLVKRTGEKVFLECVQDMDHENMFWYRQDPGLGLRLIYFSYDVKMKEKGDIPEGYSVSREKKERFSLILESASTNQTSMYLCASSPRGVYTEAFFGQGTRLTVV.

This clone was recorded once. The chain recombines TRBV29-1 with TRBJ2-5; 7 positions agree with TRBD1. The CDR3 contains 13 residues. The germline CDR1 and CDR2 sequences are SQVTM and ANQGSEA. Losses at the gene ends were 2 bases for V and 5 bases for J; bases not matched to a gene: 5. The CDR3: CSVEKRQGETQYF. The CDR3 bases are TGCAGCGTTGAAAAAAGACAGGGCGAGACCCAGTACTTC.